Shown below are 9 T cell receptor beta chains from a single sample sequenced in a study of regulatory T cells in long-lasting Graves disease (dated by TCRdb to about 2021). Receptor libraries were prepared by multiplex PCR. TCRdb records Illumina HiSeq 4000 as the sequencer. TCR beta libraries were built with iRepertoire HTBI primers and Arm-PCR amplification of CDR3 regions. The raw public reads went through TCRdb reprocessing: fastp at Q25, MiXCR clone calling, in-frame beta chains kept. Each record represents a unique CDR3 protein, reported with the most common genes and DNA among its rows. This sample lists more than 350,000 distinct CDR3 sequences; approximately 15% were detected once. Approximately 16% of the sample lies in the top ten. In the paper's terms, the time point label means: newly diagnosed GD, antithyroid drugs for less than 3 months. For both TCR sequencing and RNA sequencing, RNA was extracted from PBMCs in TRIzol.

The sample also formed part of further work on T cells in Graves' hyperthyroidism and ophthalmopathy.

The material was peripheral blood mononuclear cells (PBMCs), obtained at new diagnosis, from a patient treated with antithyroid drugs. Receptor source: a woman aged 30 to 39 with Graves disease. Donor details come from another sample of the same person, matched by shared clones.

Many counts were recorded for this clonotype. The chain carries TRBV7-3 and TRBJ2-1; perhaps TRBD2 as D (6 bases). CDR3 length equals 17 residues. Germline CDR1 reads SGHTA; CDR2 reads FQGTGA. V was trimmed by 5 bases and J by 0 bases, leaving 17 bases between them. The CDR3 region is CASSPYSGVSSYNEQFF. CDR3 DNA: TGTGCCAGCAGCCCCTATAGCGGAGTGAGCTCCTACAATGAGCAGTTCTTC.

The genes are TRBV12-5 and TRBJ2-1; 12 bases align to TRBD2. The V segment lost 1 base and the J segment 7 bases; nucleotides outside the gene matches: 2. The CDR3 consists of 15 residues. Germline lookup yields CDR1 LGHNT and CDR2 FRNRAP. The CDR3 nucleotides read TGTGCTAGTGGTTTGGAAGGACTAGCGGGAAATGAGCAGTTCTTC. Residues: CASGLEGLAGNEQFF.

This clonotype has at least ten counts. This chain links TRBV30 with TRBJ2-7; D possibly uses TRBD1 or TRBD2 (6 bases each). The CDR3 sequence is 13 residues long. Trimming removed 4 bases from V and 6 bases from J, with 16 bases in between. Germline V gene sequence: CDR1 GTSNPN, CDR2 SVGIG (reference sequence). The CDR3 nucleotides are TGTGCCTGGAAGGGGGGCCAGGGTAGCGAGCAGTACTTC. Translating it yields CAWKGGQGSEQYF.

In this sample, this clonotype turned up a few times. The chain carries TRBV12-3 or TRBV12-4 and TRBJ2-7; D not resolved. The germline V and J ends were trimmed by 7 bases and 7 bases, with 14 bases remaining between them. The CDR3 has 12 residues. The CDR3 protein is CASTTRSPEQYF. The CDR3 DNA is TGTGCCAGCACCACGAGGAGCCCGGAGCAGTACTTC.

This clonotype was counted at least ten times. The chain carries TRBV6-1 and TRBJ1-1; 7 bases are a match to TRBD1. V gave up 9 bases and J gave up 3 bases; unmatched junction bases: 13. Germline V gene sequence: CDR1 MNHNS, CDR2 SASEGT. CDR3 length equals 15 residues. DNA of the CDR3: TGTGCCAGTTGGGAACAGGGGATTCGGCACACTGAAGCTTTCTTT. It is translated as CASWEQGIRHTEAFF.

This clonotype has ten or more counts. The rearrangement uses TRBV11-3 and TRBJ2-1, with D possibly being TRBD2 (6 bases). Trimming removed 5 bases from V and 9 bases from J, with 17 bases in between. There are 14 residues in the CDR3. Per the germline V gene, CDR1 is SGHNT and CDR2 is YENEEA. The CDR3 nucleotides read TGTGCCAGCAGCCCCTTCCGACTAGACGTTGAGCAGTTCTTC. Encoded protein: CASSPFRLDVEQFF.

This chain connects TRBV5-1 to TRBJ1-4; D perhaps matches TRBD1 (5 bases). Germline CDR1 reads SGHRS; CDR2 reads YFSETQ. Trimming cost V 4 bases and J 8 bases, with 15 bases left between them. The CDR3 runs to 14 residues. The CDR3 sequence is CASSPSDTREKLFF. In DNA form, the CDR3 reads TGCGCCAGCAGCCCCTCGGACACGAGGGAAAAACTGTTTTTT.

This clonotype was observed a few times. V gene TRBV7-3 combines with J gene TRBJ1-3; D ambiguous. In germline, CDR1 is SGHTA, CDR2 FQGTGA. Trimming left V 2 bases short and J 0 bases short, with 23 bases between. The CDR3 sequence is 20 residues long. The chain's CDR3 is CASSLPIVTQDLDSGNTIYF. CDR3 sequence (DNA): TGTGCCAGCAGCTTACCCATCGTTACCCAGGACCTAGACTCTGGAAACACCATATATTTT. Filled out from reference TRBV7-3 and TRBJ1-3, the complete variable domain reads GAGVSQTPSNKVTEKGKYVELRCDPISGHTALYWYRQSLGQGPEFLIYFQGTGAADDSGLPNDRFFAVRPEGSVSTLKIQRTERGDSAVYLCASSLPIVTQDLDSGNTIYFGEGSWLTVV.

The gene calls are TRBV29-1 and TRBJ2-1; 10 nucleotides align to TRBD2. Germline values: CDR1 SQVTM, CDR2 ANQGSEA. The CDR3 runs 14 residues. Trimming took 4 bases from V and 9 from J; bases not matched to a gene: 9. The CDR3 sequence is CSVGQLAGEGEQFF. The CDR3 nucleotides read TGCAGCGTTGGTCAGCTAGCGGGAGAAGGTGAGCAGTTCTTC.